Listed here is a single T cell receptor (beta chain). Its antigen is not identified. This sample is part of a study of cytomegalovirus exposure and HLA in healthy donors. Points from the study as a whole: The listing of some 170 TCR beta chains classed them as cytomegalovirus-associated. Using the classifier, cytomegalovirus status was reportedly diagnosed with high specificity and sensitivity.

PCR involved 60 Vbeta and 13 Jbeta primers. The assay was immunoSEQ multiplex PCR, and TCRdb's table has in-frame clones only and misses some. The sample has 200,000 or so clones; less than 85% are singletons. The CDR3 totals 16 residues. Germline CDR1 reads SGHRS; CDR2 reads YFSETQ. V shed 5 bases and J 1 base; nucleotides not matched to a gene: 11. V gene TRBV5-1 combines with J gene TRBJ1-1; 7 nucleotides align to TRBD1. This clonotype was obtained from a man between 18 and 35 years old in good health and CMV-seronegative. The material sequenced was PBMCs. The CDR3, as DNA: TGCGCCAGCAGGGGAGACAGGGAATTTCGGAACACTGAAGCTTTCTTT. Its translation is CASRGDREFRNTEAFF.